This T cell receptor beta chain is from a study of cytomegalovirus exposure and HLA in healthy donors. Study context: An earlier analysis found 100 million or so unique TCR beta sequences from around 180 million T cells. A data release that came early held approximately 85 million unique TCRs from HLA-typed donors.

Study-wide results and caveats: Further analysis, carried out later, found HLA-associated TCR beta chains more clonally expanded than equally common other chains.

The PCR was carried out with 60 Vbeta primers and 13 Jbeta primers. This table comes from immunoSEQ multiplex PCR, and its TCRdb copy is limited to in-frame clones, with some not included. Of over 100,000 clones detected, roughly 80% appear once; the ten largest clones hold more than 6%. The CDR3 covers 17 residues. Germline values: CDR1 MGHRA, CDR2 YSYEKL. V shed 5 bases, J shed 1 base, and the junction held 4 bases outside the gene matches. For this clone: Antigen unknown.

The sequence was obtained from a woman aged 50 to 60 in good health and CMV-seropositive. The sequenced material came from PBMCs. The chain couples TRBV4-1 to TRBJ2-1; 14 nucleotides align to TRBD2. CDR3 DNA sequence: TGCGCCAGCAGCAAGGGACTAGCGGGGGTTTCCTACAATGAGCAGTTCTTC. It is translated as CASSKGLAGVSYNEQFF.